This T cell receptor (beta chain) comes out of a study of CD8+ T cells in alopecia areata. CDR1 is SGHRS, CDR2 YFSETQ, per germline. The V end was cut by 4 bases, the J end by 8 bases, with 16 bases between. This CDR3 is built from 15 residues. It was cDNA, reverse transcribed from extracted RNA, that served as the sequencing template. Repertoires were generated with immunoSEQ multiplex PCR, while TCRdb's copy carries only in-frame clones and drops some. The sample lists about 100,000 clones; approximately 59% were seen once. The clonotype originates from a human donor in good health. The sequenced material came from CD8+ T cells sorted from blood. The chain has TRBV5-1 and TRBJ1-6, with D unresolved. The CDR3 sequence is CASSEDIGRYSPLHF. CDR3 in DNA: TGCGCCAGCAGCGAAGACATAGGGCGGTATTCACCCCTCCACTTT.